This T cell receptor beta chain was retrieved from a study of T cell repertoires in aging, cancer and after chemotherapy. The germline CDR1 and CDR2 sequences are SGHRS and YFSETQ. Between the trimmed V and J ends, which lost 0 bases and 6 bases, there was a span of 10 bases. The CDR3 covers 13 residues. Amplification of TCR beta used genomic DNA extracted from peripheral blood. A mixed TRB-A/B primer pool amplified rearranged TRB by multiplex touch-down PCR. TCRdb re-called the multiplex PCR reads with MiXCR, one entry per CDR3 protein. The sample consists of about 6,400 distinct CDR3 sequences, 21% of them appearing once.

The chain carries TRBV5-1 and TRBJ2-7, with D possibly matching TRBD1 (6 bases). Sequenced material: blood. The clonotype originates from a human donor with a blood cancer. This CDR3 reads CASSLDREGEQYF. The CDR3 DNA follows: TGCGCCAGCAGCTTGGACAGGGAAGGCGAGCAGTACTTC.